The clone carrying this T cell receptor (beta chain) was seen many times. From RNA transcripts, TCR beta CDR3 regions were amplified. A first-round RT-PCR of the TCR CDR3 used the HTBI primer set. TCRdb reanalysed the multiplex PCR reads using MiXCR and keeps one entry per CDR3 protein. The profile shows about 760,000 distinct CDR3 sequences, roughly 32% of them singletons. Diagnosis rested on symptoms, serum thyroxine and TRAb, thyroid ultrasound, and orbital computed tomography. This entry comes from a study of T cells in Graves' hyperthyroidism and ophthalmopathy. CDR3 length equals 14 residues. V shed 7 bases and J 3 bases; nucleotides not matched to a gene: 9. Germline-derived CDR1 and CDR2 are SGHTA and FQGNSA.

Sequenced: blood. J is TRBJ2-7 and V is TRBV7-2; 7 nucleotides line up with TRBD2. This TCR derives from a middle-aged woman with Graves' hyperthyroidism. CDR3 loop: CASTSLANNYEQYF. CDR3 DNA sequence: TGTGCCAGCACCTCACTAGCGAATAACTACGAGCAGTACTTC.